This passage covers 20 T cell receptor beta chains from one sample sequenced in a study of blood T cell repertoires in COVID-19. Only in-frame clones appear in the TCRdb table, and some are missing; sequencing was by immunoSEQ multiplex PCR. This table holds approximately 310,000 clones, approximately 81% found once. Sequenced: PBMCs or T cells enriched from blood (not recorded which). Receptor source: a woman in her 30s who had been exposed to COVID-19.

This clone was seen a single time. The CDR3, as DNA: TGTGCCAGCTCACCACCGCAGGGAATGAATGAGCAGTTCTTC. Protein: CASSPPQGMNEQFF. The chain recombines TRBV18 with TRBJ2-1, with D possibly TRBD1 on 5 matching bases. CDR3 length equals 14 residues. Germline lookup yields CDR1 KGHSH and CDR2 LQKENI. Trimming took 0 bases from V and 7 from J, leaving 10 bases between them.

CDR3 DNA sequence: TGTGCCAGCAGCTTCGGCGGAAACACTGAAGCTTTCTTT. It is translated as CASSFGGNTEAFF. The chain employs TRBV11-1 and TRBJ1-1; D unclear. Trimming removed 3 bases at V and 2 bases at J, with 7 bases between. Germline loops: CDR1 SGHAT, CDR2 FQDESV (reference sequence). The CDR3 has 13 residues.

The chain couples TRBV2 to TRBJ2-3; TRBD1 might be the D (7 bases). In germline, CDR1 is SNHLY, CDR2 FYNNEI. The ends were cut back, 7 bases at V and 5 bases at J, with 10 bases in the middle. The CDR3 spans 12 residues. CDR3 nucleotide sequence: TGTGCCAGCAATCAGGGGGGAGATACGCAGTATTTT. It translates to CASNQGGDTQYF.

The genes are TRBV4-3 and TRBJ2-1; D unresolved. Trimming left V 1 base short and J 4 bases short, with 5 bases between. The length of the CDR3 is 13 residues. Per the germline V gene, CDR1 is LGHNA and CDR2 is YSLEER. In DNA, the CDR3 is TGCGCCAGCAGCCAAGCTCAGTACAATGAGCAGTTCTTC. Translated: CASSQAQYNEQFF.

The CDR3 sequence is CASSPPSGGFTDTQYF. The CDR3 DNA sequence: TGTGCCAGCAGTCCTCCTAGCGGGGGGTTCACAGATACGCAGTATTTT. V and J are TRBV27 and TRBJ2-3; TRBD2 agrees at 11 bases. The V segment lost 5 bases and the J segment 2 bases; nucleotides outside the gene matches: 6. The CDR3 runs to 16 residues. Germline CDR1 reads MNHEY; CDR2 reads SMNVEV (reference sequence).

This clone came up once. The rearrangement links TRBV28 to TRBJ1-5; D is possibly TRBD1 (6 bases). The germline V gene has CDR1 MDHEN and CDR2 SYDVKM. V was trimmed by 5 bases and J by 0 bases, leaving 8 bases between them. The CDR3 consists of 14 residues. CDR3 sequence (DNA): TGTGCCAGCAGTACAGGGAATAGCAATCAGCCCCAGCATTTT. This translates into CASSTGNSNQPQHF.

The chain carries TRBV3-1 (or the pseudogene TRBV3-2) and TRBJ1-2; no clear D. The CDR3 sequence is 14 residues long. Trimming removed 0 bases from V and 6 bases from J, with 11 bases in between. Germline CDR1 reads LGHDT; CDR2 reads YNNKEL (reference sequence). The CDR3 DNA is TGTGCCAGCAGCCAAGATGCGGGAATTGATGGCTACACCTTC. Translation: CASSQDAGIDGYTF.

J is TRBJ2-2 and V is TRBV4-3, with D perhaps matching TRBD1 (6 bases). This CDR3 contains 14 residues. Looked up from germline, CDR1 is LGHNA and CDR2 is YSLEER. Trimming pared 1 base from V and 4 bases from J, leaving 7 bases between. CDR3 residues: CASSQGGGTGELFF. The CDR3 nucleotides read TGCGCCAGCAGCCAAGGAGGGGGCACCGGGGAGCTGTTTTTT.

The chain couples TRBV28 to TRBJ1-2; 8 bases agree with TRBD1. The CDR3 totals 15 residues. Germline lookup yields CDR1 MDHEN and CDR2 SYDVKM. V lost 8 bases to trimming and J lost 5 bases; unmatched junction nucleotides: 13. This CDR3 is CASSTGAPDYYGYTF. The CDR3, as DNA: TGTGCCAGCTCGACAGGGGCCCCTGACTATTATGGCTACACCTTC.

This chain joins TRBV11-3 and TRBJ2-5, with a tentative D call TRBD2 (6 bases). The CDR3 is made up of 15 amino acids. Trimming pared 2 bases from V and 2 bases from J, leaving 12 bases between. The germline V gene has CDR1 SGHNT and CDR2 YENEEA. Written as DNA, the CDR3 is TGTGCCAGCAGCTTATTTAGCGGACCTCAAGAGACCCAGTACTTC. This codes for CASSLFSGPQETQYF.

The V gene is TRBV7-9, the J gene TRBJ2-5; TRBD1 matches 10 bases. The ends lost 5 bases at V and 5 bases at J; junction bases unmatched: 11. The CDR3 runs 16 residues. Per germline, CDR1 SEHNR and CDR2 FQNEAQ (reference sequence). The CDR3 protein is CASSLGDRGTRETQYF. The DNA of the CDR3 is TGTGCCAGCAGCCTCGGGGACAGGGGTACCCGGGAGACCCAGTACTTC.

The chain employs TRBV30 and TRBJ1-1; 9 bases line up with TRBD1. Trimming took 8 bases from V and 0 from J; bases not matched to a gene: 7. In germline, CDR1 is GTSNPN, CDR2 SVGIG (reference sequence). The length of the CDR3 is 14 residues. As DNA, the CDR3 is TGTGCCGGCGGACAGGGGACCGTGAACACTGAAGCTTTCTTT. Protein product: CAGGQGTVNTEAFF.

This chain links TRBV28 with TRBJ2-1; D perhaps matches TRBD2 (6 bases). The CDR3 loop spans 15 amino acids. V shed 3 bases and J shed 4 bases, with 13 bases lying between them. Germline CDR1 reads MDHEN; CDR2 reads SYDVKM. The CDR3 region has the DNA TGTGCCAGCAGTTTGCCGGGACTTCGGTACAATGAGCAGTTCTTC. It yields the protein CASSLPGLRYNEQFF.

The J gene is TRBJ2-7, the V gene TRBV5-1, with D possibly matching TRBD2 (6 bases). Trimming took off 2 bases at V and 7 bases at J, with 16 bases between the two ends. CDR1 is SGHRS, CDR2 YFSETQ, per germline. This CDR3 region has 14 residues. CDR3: CASSLTGTAGEQYF. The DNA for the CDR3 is TGCGCCAGCAGCTTAACTGGGACCGCGGGAGAGCAGTACTTC.

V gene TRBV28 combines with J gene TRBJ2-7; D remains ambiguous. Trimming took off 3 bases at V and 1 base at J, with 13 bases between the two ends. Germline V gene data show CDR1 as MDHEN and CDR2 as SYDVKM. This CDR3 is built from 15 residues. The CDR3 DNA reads TGTGCCAGCAGTTTTGAGGAGAATTGGTCCTACGAGCAGTACTTC. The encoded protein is CASSFEENWSYEQYF.

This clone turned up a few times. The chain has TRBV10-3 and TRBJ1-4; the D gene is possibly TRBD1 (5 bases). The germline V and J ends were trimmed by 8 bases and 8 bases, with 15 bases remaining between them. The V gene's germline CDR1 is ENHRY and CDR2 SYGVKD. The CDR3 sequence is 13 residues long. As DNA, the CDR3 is TGTGCCATCGGTACAGGCGACGACGAAAAACTGTTTTTT. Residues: CAIGTGDDEKLFF.

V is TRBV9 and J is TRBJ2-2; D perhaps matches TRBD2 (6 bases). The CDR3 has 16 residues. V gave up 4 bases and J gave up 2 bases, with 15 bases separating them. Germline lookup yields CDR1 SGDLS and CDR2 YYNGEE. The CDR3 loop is CASSPLALLNTGELFF. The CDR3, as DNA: TGTGCCAGCAGCCCACTAGCCCTTTTAAACACCGGGGAGCTGTTTTTT.

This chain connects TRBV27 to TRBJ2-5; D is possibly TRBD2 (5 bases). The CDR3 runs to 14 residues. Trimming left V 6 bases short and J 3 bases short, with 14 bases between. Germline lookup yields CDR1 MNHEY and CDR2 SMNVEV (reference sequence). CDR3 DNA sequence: TGTGCCAGCAGACCCCTCACCGGGGAAGAGACCCAGTACTTC. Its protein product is CASRPLTGEETQYF.

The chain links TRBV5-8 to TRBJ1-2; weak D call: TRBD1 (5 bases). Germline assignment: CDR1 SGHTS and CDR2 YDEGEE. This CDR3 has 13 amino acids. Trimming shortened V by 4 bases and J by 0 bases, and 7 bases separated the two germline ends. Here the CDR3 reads CASSRRANYGYTF. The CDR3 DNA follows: TGTGCCAGCAGCCGCAGGGCTAACTATGGCTACACCTTC. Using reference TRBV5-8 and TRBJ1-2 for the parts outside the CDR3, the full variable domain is EAGVTQSPTHLIKTRGQQATLRCSPISGHTSVYWYQQALGLGLQFLLWYDEGEERNRGNFPPRFSGRQFPNYSSELNVNALELEDSALYLCASSRRANYGYTFGSGTRLTVV.

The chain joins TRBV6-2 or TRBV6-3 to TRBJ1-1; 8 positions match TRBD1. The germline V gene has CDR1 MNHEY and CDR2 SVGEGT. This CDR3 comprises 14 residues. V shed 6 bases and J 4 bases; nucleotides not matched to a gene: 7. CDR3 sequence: CASSFITGGTEAFF. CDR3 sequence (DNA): TGTGCCAGCAGCTTCATCACAGGGGGCACTGAAGCTTTCTTT.